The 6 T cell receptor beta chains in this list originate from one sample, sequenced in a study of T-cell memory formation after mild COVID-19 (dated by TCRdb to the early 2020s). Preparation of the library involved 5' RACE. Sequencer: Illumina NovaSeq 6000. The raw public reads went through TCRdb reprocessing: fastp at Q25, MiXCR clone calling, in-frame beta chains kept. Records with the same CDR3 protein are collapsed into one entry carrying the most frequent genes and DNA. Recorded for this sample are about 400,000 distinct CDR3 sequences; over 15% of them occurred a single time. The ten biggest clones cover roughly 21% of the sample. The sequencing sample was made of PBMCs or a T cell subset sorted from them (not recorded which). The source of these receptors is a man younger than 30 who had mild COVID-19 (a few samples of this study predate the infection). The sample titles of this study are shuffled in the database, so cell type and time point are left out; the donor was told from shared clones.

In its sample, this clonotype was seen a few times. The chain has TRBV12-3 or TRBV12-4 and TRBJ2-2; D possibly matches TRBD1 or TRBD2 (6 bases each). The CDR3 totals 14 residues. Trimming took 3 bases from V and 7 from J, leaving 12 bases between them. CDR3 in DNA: TGTGCCAGCAGTTTTCGCAGGGGAGGCGGGGAGCTGTTTTTT. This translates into CASSFRRGGGELFF.

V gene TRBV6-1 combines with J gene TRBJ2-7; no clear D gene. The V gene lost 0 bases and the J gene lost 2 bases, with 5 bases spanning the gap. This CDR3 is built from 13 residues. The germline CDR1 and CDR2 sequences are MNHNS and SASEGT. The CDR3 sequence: CASSEAQTYEQYF. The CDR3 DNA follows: TGTGCCAGCAGTGAAGCTCAGACCTACGAGCAGTACTTC.

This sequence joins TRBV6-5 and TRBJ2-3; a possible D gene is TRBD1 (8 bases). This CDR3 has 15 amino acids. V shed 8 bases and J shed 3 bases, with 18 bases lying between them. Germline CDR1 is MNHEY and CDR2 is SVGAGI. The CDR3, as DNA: TGTGCCAGCTCCGGGGGGACAGGATTAACAGATACGCAGTATTTT. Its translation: CASSGGTGLTDTQYF.

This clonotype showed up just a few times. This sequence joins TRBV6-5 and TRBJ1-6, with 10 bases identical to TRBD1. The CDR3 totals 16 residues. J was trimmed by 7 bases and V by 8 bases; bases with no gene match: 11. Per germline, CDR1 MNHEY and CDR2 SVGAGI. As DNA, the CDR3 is TGTGCCAGCCAACCGAGACAGGGGGCGAGGAATTCACCCCTCCACTTT. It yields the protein CASQPRQGARNSPLHF.

The CDR3 DNA reads TGTGCCAGCAGCCAAGATCGAGCATCGAAAACTTACGAGCAGTACTTC. This translates into CASSQDRASKTYEQYF. The chain links TRBV4-2 to TRBJ2-7; no reliable D call. Trimming pared 0 bases from V and 4 bases from J, leaving 16 bases between. Germline V lookup: CDR1 LGHNA, CDR2 YNFKEQ. The CDR3 is made up of 16 amino acids.

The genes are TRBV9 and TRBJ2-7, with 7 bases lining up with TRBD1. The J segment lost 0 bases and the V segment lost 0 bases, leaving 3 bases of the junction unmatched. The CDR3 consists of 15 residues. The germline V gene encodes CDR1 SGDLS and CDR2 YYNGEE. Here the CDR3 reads CASSVEGTDSYEQYF. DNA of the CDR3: TGTGCCAGCAGCGTAGAAGGGACAGACTCCTACGAGCAGTACTTC.